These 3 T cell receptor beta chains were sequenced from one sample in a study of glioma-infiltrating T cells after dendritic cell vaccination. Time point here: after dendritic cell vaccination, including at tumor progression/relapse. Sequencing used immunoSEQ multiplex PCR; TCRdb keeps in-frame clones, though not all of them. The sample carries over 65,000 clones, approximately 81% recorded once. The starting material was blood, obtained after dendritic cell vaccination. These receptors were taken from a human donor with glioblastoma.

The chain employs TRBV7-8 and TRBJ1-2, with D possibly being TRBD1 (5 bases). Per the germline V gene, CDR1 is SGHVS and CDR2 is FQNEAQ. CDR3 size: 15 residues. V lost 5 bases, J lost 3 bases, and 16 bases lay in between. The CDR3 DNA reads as TGTGCCAGCAGCGCAACAGGCCCCAAGGACTATGGCTACACCTTC. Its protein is CASSATGPKDYGYTF.

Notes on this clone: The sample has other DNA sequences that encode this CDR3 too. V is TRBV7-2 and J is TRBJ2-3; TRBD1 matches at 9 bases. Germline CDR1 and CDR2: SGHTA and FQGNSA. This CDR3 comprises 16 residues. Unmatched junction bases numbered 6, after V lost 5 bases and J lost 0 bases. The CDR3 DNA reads TGTGCCAGCAGCCTTGACAGGGGGACAAGCACAGATACGCAGTATTTT. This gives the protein CASSLDRGTSTDTQYF.

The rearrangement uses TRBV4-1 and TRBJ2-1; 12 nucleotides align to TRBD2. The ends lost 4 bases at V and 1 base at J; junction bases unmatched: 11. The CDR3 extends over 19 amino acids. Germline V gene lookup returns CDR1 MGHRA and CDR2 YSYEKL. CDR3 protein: CASSLRATSGSRSYNEQFF. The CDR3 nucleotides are TGCGCCAGCAGCCTGAGGGCGACTAGCGGGAGCAGGTCCTACAATGAGCAGTTCTTC.